This is a list of T cell receptor beta chains from one sample in a study of control samples from healthy donors and cancer patients. TCRdb keeps only in-frame clones here, not all; method: immunoSEQ multiplex PCR. The sample contains roughly 95,000 clones, 88% of which appear only once. Sequencing was performed on blood. The receptor set was obtained from a young man in good health. Each CDR3 is given with its conserved first and last residue. Fields, in order: clone size, D gene, V gene, J gene, CDR3 DNA, CDR3 protein. D genes are given only for firm matches. Clone size is not always given. Where it is, it says once, few, many or a class for expanded clones.

.	.	TRBV5-8	TRBJ2-6	TGTGCCAGCAGCTTGGTCGCCAGGGGATACTCTGGGGCCAACGTCCTGACTTTC	CASSLVARGYSGANVLTF
.	TRBD1	TRBV15	TRBJ2-5	TGTGCCACCAGCAACGGACAGGGGAGGGAAGAGACCCAGTACTTC	CATSNGQGREETQYF
.	TRBD1	TRBV18	TRBJ2-7	TGTGCCAGCTCACCAGCGGGACAGGGGGGTTACGAGCAGTACTTC	CASSPAGQGGYEQYF
.	.	TRBV4-2	TRBJ2-1	TGTGCCAGCAGCCGTCACAACAATGAGCAGTTCTTC	CASSRHNNEQFF
.	.	TRBV28	TRBJ1-1	TGTGCCAGCAGTTTAATGGGACCTCTGAACACTGAAGCTTTCTTT	CASSLMGPLNTEAFF
once	TRBD1	TRBV19	TRBJ2-7	TGTGCCAGTAGTAAATATCCGGGACAGGGTATCCACGAGCAGTACTTC	CASSKYPGQGIHEQYF
.	TRBD1	TRBV28	TRBJ2-5	TGTGCCAGCAGGGGGACAGGGAGAGAGACCCAGTACTTC	CASRGTGRETQYF
few	.	TRBV19	TRBJ1-2	TGTGCCAGTAGGGTGGGATCCCATGGCTACACCTTC	CASRVGSHGYTF
.	TRBD1	TRBV7-9	TRBJ1-2	TGTGCCAGCAGCACAGGACAGGCCTATGGCTACACCTTC	CASSTGQAYGYTF
.	TRBD1	TRBV4-3	TRBJ1-3	TGCGCCAGCAGCCAAGATAGGGACAGCCTCACTCACTCTGGAAACACCATATATTTT	CASSQDRDSLTHSGNTIYF
.	.	TRBV5-1	TRBJ1-2	TGCGCCAGCAGCTTGGAACGGAACTATGGCTACACCTTC	CASSLERNYGYTF
.	.	TRBV4-3	TRBJ2-1	TGCGCCAGCAGCCAAGTCCTCGGGGGCCTGAATGAGCAGTTCTTC	CASSQVLGGLNEQFF
.	.	TRBV2	TRBJ1-5	TGTGCCAGCAGTGAACAGTATCAGCCCCAGCATTTT	CASSEQYQPQHF
once	.	TRBV6-5	TRBJ2-1	TGTGCCAGCAGGGAGGGACTGTACTCCTACAATGAGCAGTTCTTC	CASREGLYSYNEQFF
.	.	TRBV15	TRBJ1-5	TGTGCCACCAGCAGAGTTCTGTCAGCTAGCAATCAGCCCCAGCATTTT	CATSRVLSASNQPQHF
.	.	TRBV7-9	TRBJ2-2	TGTGCCAGCAGCTTAGTCTTTCAGGGCAACACCGGGGAGCTGTTTTTT	CASSLVFQGNTGELFF
.	.	TRBV19	TRBJ2-1	TGTGCCAGTAGCCCACCTAGGACAAACGCGTACAATGAGCAGTTCTTC	CASSPPRTNAYNEQFF
.	TRBD1	TRBV24-1	TRBJ1-1	TGTGCCACCAGTGATGGAGGGCAGACAGGGCGAACTGAAGCTTTCTTT	CATSDGGQTGRTEAFF
.	.	TRBV29-1	TRBJ1-3	TGCAGCGCCCAAAGTACAGGTTTTGAGGGCACCATATATTTT	CSAQSTGFEGTIYF
.	.	TRBV2	TRBJ2-5	TGTGCCAGCAGTGGCGGGACTCAGCAAGAGACCCAGTACTTC	CASSGGTQQETQYF
.	.	TRBV2	TRBJ2-2	TGTGCCAGCAGAAACGGTCCGAACACCGGGGAGCTGTTTTTT	CASRNGPNTGELFF
.	TRBD1	TRBV5-5	TRBJ1-4	TGTGCCAGCAGCTTGACAGGGGGGAGAGCTAATGAAAAACTGTTTTTT	CASSLTGGRANEKLFF
.	.	TRBV6-5	TRBJ1-1	TGTGCCAGCAGTTCGGGGGCAGAAGCTTTCTTT	CASSSGAEAFF
.	.	TRBV28	TRBJ2-3	TGTGCCAGCAGTTTAGGGGAAGGGGCGAAGTTCACAGATACGCAGTATTTT	CASSLGEGAKFTDTQYF
once	.	TRBV3-1/TRBV3-2	TRBJ2-7	TGTGCCAGCAGCCACTCCCACGAGCAGTACTTC	CASSHSHEQYF
.	.	TRBV6-2/TRBV6-3	TRBJ2-5	TGTGCCAGCAGTTACCGGCTCTTTCTGGGGACCCAGTACTTC	CASSYRLFLGTQYF
.	.	TRBV15	TRBJ2-7	TGTGCCACCAGCAGATTATACGGGAACGAGCAGTACTTC	CATSRLYGNEQYF
.	TRBD1	TRBV19	TRBJ1-2	TGTGCCAGTAGTCTCCCCGGGACAGGGTTCTATGGCTACACCTTC	CASSLPGTGFYGYTF
.	.	TRBV29-1	TRBJ2-7	TGCAGCGTTACAAGCTCCTACGAGCAGTACTTC	CSVTSSYEQYF
.	.	TRBV6-6	TRBJ2-3	TGTGCCAGCAGTTTTAGGACAGAAGATACGCAGTATTTT	CASSFRTEDTQYF
few	.	TRBV4-1	TRBJ2-7	TGCGCCAGCAGCCCCCGAGAGGGCTCCTACGAGCAGTACTTC	CASSPREGSYEQYF
.	.	TRBV7-3	TRBJ2-1	TGTGCCAGCAGCGTCCTCAGCGGAAGCAATGAGCAGTTCTTC	CASSVLSGSNEQFF
.	TRBD1	TRBV6-5	TRBJ1-6	TGTGCCAGCAGTTACTCGAACAGGGGGTGGTCACCCCTCCACTTT	CASSYSNRGWSPLHF
.	.	TRBV7-8	TRBJ2-7	TGTGCCAGCAGCTACCACACAAGGGCAATGTGGGAGCAGTACTTC	CASSYHTRAMWEQYF
.	TRBD1	TRBV15	TRBJ2-5	TGTGCCACCAGCAGCGGACAGGACCAAGAGACCCAGTACTTC	CATSSGQDQETQYF
.	.	TRBV5-1	TRBJ1-3	TGCGCCAGCAGCCCGCAAATGACAAGCCCCTCTGGAAACACCATATATTTT	CASSPQMTSPSGNTIYF
.	.	TRBV6-6	TRBJ2-3	TGTGCCAGCAGTGCGACTTTGGATACGCAGTATTTT	CASSATLDTQYF
.	TRBD1	TRBV7-6	TRBJ1-1	TGTGCCAGCAGCTACCATTCCCAGGGGGGTGTGACTGAAGCTTTCTTT	CASSYHSQGGVTEAFF
.	.	TRBV6-6	TRBJ2-1	TGTGCCAGCAGTCACGGGACCCTCAATGAGCAGTTCTTC	CASSHGTLNEQFF
.	TRBD2	TRBV19	TRBJ2-7	TGTGCCAGTAGTACGCGGGGGGACTACGAGCAGTACTTC	CASSTRGDYEQYF
.	TRBD1	TRBV27	TRBJ1-1	TGTGCCAGCAGTAAAAACAGGGGGGGTAGTACTGAAGCTTTCTTT	CASSKNRGGSTEAFF
once	.	TRBV11-3	TRBJ2-2	TGTGCCAGCTGGGGAGGACAATCCACCGGGGAGCTGTTTTTT	CASWGGQSTGELFF
once	.	TRBV7-9	TRBJ1-2	TGTGCCAGCAGCTTAGGATCCCCTGCTAACTATGGCTACACCTTC	CASSLGSPANYGYTF
.	.	TRBV28	TRBJ1-2	TGTGCCAGCAGTTTAGGGGGCAATTTTGTCAAATATGGCTACACCTTC	CASSLGGNFVKYGYTF